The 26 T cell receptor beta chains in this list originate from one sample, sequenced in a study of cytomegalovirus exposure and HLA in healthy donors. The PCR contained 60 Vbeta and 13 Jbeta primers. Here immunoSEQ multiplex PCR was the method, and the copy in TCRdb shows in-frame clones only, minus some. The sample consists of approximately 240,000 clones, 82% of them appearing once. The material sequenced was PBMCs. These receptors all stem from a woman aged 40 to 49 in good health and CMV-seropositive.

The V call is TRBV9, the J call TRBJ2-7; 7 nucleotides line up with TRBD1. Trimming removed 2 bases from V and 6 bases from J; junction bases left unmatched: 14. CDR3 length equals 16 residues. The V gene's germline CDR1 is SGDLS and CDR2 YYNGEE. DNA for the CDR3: TGTGCCAGCAGCGTCCAGACGGGACAGTCTCTAGTCGAGCAGTACTTC. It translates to CASSVQTGQSLVEQYF.

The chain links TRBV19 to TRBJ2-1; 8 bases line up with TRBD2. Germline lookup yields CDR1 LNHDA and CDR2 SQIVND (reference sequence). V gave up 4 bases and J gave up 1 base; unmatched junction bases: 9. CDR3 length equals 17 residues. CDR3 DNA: TGTGCCAGTAGTACCAGCGGGGGCCGATCTTCCTACAATGAGCAGTTCTTC. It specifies CASSTSGGRSSYNEQFF. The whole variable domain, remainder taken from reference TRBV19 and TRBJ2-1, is DGGITQSPKYLFRKEGQNVTLSCEQNLNHDAMYWYRQDPGQGLRLIYYSQIVNDFQKGDIAEGYSVSREKKESFPLTVTSAQKNPTAFYLCASSTSGGRSSYNEQFFGPGTRLTVL.

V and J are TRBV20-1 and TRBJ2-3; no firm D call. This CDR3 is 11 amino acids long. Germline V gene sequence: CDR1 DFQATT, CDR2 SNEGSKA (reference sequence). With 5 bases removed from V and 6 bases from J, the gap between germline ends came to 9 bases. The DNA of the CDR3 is TGCAGTGCTTTAAACGAGGATACGCAGTATTTT. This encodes CSALNEDTQYF.

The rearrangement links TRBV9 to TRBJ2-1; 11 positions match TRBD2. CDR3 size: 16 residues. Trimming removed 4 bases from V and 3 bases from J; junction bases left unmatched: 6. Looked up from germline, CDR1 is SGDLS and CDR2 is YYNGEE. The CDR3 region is CASSLSGTSGYNEQFF. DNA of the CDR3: TGTGCCAGCAGCCTATCCGGGACTAGCGGCTACAATGAGCAGTTCTTC.

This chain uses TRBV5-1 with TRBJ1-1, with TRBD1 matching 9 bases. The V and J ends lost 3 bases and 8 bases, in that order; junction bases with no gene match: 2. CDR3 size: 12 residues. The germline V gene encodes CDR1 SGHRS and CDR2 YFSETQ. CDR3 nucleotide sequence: TGCGCCAGCAGCTCCGGACAGGGGGAAGCTTTCTTT. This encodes CASSSGQGEAFF.

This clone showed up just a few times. DNA for the CDR3: TGTGCCAGTCAGGACAGCGTAAACCACTATGGCTACACCTTC. This encodes CASQDSVNHYGYTF. The chain uses TRBV25-1 and TRBJ1-2, with a tentative D call TRBD1 (6 bases). Germline CDR1 is MGHDK and CDR2 is SYGVNS. The CDR3 spans 14 residues. V lost 9 bases and J lost 3, with 17 bases in between.

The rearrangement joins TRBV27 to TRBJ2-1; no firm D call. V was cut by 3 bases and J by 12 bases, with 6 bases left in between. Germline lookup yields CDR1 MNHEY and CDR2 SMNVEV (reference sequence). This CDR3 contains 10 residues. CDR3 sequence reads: CASSFFGQFF. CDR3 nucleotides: TGTGCCAGCAGTTTCTTCGGGCAGTTCTTC.

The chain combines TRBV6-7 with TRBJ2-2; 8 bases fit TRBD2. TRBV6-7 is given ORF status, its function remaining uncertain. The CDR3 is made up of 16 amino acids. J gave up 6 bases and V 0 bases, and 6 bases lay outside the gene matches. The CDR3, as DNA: TGTGCCAGCAGTTACTCTGGCGGGGGGAGGCCCGGGGAGCTGTTTTTT. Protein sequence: CASSYSGGGRPGELFF.

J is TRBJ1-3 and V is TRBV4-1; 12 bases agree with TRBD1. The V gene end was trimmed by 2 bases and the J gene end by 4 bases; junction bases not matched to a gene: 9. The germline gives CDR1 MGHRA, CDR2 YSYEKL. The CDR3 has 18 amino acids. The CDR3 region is CASSQRGGTGGEGNTIYF. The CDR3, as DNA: TGCGCCAGCAGCCAAAGGGGCGGGACAGGGGGCGAGGGAAACACCATATATTTT.

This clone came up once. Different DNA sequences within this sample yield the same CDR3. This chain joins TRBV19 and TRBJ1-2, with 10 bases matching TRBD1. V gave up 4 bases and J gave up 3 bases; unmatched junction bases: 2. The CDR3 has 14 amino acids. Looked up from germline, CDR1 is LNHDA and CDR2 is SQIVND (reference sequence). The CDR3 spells CASSRDRGDYGYTF. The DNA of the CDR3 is TGTGCCAGTAGTAGGGACAGGGGAGACTATGGCTACACCTTC.

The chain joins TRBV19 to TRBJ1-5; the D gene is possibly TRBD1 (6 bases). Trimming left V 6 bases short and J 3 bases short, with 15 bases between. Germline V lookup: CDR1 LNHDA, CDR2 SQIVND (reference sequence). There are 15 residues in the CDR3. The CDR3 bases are TGTGCCAGTAGATCCGACGGGACACTCAATCAGCCCCAGCATTTT. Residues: CASRSDGTLNQPQHF. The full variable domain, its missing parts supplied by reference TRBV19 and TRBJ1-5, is DGGITQSPKYLFRKEGQNVTLSCEQNLNHDAMYWYRQDPGQGLRLIYYSQIVNDFQKGDIAEGYSVSREKKESFPLTVTSAQKNPTAFYLCASRSDGTLNQPQHFGDGTRLSIL.

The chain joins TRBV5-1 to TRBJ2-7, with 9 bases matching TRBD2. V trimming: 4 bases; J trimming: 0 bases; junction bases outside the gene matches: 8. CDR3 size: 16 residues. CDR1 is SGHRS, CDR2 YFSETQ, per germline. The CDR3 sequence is CASSTGLARSSYEQYF. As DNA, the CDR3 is TGCGCCAGCAGCACCGGACTAGCGAGAAGCTCCTACGAGCAGTACTTC.

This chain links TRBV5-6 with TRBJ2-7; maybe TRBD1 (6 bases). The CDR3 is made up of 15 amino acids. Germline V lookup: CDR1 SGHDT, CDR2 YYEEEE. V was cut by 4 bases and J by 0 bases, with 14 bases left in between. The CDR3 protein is CASSPLDRFSYEQYF. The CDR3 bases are TGTGCCAGCAGCCCCCTCGACAGGTTCTCCTACGAGCAGTACTTC.

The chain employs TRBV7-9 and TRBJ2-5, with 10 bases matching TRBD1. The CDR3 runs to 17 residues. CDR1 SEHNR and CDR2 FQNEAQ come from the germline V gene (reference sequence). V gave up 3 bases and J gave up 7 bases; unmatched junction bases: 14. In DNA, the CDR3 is TGTGCCAGCAGCTTCACAACCGGGACAGGGGCATTAGGGACCCAGTACTTC. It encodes CASSFTTGTGALGTQYF.

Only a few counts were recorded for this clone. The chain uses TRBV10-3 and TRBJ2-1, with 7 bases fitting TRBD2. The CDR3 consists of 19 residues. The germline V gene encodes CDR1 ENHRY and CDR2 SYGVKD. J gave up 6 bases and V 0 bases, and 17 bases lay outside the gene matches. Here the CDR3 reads CAISESPPGMAGAVNEQFF. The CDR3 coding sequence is TGTGCCATCAGTGAGTCACCCCCCGGGATGGCGGGAGCGGTCAATGAGCAGTTCTTC.

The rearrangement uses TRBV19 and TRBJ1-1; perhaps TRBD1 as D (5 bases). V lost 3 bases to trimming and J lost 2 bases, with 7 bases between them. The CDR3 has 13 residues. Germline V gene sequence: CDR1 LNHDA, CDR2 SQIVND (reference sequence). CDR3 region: CASSMQGNTEAFF. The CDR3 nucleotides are TGTGCCAGTAGTATGCAGGGCAACACTGAAGCTTTCTTT.

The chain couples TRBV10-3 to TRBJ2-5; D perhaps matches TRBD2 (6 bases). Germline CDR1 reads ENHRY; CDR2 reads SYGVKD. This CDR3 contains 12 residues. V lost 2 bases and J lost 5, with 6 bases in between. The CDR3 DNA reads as TGTGCCATCAGTGAGGGGGGGGAGACCCAGTACTTC. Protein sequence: CAISEGGETQYF.

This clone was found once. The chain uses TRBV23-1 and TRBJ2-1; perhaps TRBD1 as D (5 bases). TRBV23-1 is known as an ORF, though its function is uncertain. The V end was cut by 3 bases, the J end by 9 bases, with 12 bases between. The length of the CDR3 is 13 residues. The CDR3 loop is CASSHLGESEQFF. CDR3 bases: TGCGCCAGCAGTCATCTAGGGGAAAGTGAGCAGTTCTTC.

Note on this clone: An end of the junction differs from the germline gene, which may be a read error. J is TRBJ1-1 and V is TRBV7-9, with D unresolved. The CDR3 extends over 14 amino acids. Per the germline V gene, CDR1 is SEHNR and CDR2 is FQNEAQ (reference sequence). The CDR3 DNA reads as TGTTCCAGCAGCTTAGAGGCTAGGCTAGCTGAAGCTTTCTTT. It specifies CSSSLEARLAEAFF.

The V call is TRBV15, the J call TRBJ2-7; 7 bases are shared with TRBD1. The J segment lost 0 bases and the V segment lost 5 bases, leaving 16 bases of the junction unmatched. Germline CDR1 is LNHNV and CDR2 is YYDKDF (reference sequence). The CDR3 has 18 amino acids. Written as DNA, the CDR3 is TGTGCCACCAGCCGAGGGGGTTTTGGGACAGTCATCTCCTACGAGCAGTACTTC. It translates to CATSRGGFGTVISYEQYF.

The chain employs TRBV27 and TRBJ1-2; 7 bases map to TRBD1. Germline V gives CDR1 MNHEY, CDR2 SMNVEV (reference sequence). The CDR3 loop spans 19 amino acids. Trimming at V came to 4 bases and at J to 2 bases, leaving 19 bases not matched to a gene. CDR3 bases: TGTGCCAGCAGTTCGCCGGGCCTAAATCCGGGACAGCCAAACTATGGCTACACCTTC. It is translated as CASSSPGLNPGQPNYGYTF.

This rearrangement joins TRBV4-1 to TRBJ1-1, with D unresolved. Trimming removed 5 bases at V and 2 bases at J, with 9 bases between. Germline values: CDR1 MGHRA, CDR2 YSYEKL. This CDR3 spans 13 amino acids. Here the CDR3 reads CASSVAANTEAFF. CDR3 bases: TGCGCCAGCAGCGTAGCAGCCAACACTGAAGCTTTCTTT.

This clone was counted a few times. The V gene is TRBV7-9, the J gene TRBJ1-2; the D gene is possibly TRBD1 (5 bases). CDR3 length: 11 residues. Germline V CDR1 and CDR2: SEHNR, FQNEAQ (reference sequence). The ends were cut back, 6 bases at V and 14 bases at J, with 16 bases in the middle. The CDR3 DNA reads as TGTGCCAGCAGTAGCCGCAGGGCCCGGACCTTC. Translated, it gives CASSSRRARTF. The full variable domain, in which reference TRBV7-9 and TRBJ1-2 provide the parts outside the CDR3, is DTGVSQNPRHKITKRGQNVTFRCDPISEHNRLYWYRQTLGQGPEFLTYFQNEAQLEKSRLLSDRFSAERPKGSFSTLEIQRTEQGDSAMYLCASSSRRARTFGSGTRLTVV.

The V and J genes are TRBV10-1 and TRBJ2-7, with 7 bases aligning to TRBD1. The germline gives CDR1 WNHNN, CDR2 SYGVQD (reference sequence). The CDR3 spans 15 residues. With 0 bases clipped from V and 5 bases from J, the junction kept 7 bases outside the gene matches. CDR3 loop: CASSESTQGTDEQYF. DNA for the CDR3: TGCGCCAGCAGTGAGTCTACACAGGGGACCGACGAGCAGTACTTC.

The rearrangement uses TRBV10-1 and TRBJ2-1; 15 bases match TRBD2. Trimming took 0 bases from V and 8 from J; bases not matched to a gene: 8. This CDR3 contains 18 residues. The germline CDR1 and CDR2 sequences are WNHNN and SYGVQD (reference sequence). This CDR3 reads CASSESGLAGGPFDEQFF. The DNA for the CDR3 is TGCGCCAGCAGTGAGTCAGGACTAGCGGGAGGGCCTTTCGATGAGCAGTTCTTC.

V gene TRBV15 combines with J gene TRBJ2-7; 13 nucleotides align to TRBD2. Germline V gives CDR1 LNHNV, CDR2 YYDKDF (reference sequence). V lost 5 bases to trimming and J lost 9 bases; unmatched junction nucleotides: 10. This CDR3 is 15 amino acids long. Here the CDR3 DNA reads TGTGCCACCAGCCTTCGGACTAGCGGGGGCGGAGGGCAGTACTTC. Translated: CATSLRTSGGGGQYF.